This T cell receptor (beta chain) emerged from a study of cytomegalovirus exposure and HLA in healthy donors. Broader study findings: The dataset shows that most TCR sequences were rare, while some public TCRs occurred in many donors. In vitro work confirmed that a few CMV-associated chains recognize CMV antigens.

Clones were sequenced by immunoSEQ multiplex PCR, and TCRdb holds only the in-frame ones, with some missing. This table has 220,000 or so clones, roughly 84% appearing once. From the roughly 110-subject validation cohort, which was separate from the approximately 720-subject first cohort, the donors were drawn. Germline V gene lookup returns CDR1 MGHRA and CDR2 YSYEKL. Trimming left V 3 bases short and J 1 base short, with 16 bases between. CDR3 size: 17 residues. Points on this clone: The target antigen is unknown.

The sample comprised PBMCs. The rearrangement joins TRBV4-1 to TRBJ1-3, with D possibly matching TRBD1 (6 bases). This TCR was sampled from a woman aged 18-30 years in good health and CMV-seropositive. The CDR3 loop reads CASSQATGIRSGNTIYF. The CDR3 nucleotides read TGCGCCAGCAGCCAGGCTACAGGGATCCGATCTGGAAACACCATATATTTT.